The entry that follows covers one T cell receptor beta chain sequence. Profiled with immunoSEQ multiplex PCR; TCRdb holds only in-frame clones, not every one. The sample has about 40,000 clones, 70% to 90% seen once. The data are from a study of lymphopenia after photon versus proton radiotherapy. The CDR3 has 16 residues. Germline V CDR1 and CDR2: PRHDT, FYEKMQ (reference sequence). Trimming took 1 base from V and 0 from J, leaving 10 bases between them. This rearrangement joins TRBV13 to TRBJ1-3; D is undetermined. The receptor was derived from a woman in her 70s with pancreatic cancer. Some clones in this sample may be carry-over from other donors' samples. Material: peripheral blood, obtained from a patient treated with proton-based radiotherapy. CDR3 in DNA: TGTGCCAGCAGCTTAGACCCCGGCCCCTCTGGAAACACCATATATTTT. Protein: CASSLDPGPSGNTIYF.